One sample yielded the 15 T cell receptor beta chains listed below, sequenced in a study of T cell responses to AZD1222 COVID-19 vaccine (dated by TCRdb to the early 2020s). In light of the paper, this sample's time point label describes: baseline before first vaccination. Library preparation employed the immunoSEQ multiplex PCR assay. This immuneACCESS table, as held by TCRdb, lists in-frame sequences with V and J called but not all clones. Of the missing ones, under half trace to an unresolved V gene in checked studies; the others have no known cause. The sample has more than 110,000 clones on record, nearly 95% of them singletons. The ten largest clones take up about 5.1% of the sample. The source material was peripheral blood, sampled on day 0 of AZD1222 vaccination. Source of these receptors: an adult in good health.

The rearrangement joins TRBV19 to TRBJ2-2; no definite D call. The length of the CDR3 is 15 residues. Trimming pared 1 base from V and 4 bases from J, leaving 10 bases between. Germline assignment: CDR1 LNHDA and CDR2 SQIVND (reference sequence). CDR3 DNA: TGTGCCAGTAGTATAGTTTTGACGGGCACCGGGGAGCTGTTTTTT. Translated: CASSIVLTGTGELFF.

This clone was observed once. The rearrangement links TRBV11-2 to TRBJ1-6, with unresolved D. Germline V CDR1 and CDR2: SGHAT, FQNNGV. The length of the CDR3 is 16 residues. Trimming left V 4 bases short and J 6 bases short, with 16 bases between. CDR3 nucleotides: TGTGCCAGCAGCTCACCCCGGGCGGGAGGTAATTCACCCCTCCACTTT. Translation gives CASSSPRAGGNSPLHF.

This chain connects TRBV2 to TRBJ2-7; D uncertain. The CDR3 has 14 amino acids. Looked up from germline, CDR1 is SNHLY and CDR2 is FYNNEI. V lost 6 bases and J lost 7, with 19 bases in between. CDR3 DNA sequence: TGTGCCAGCAGACGAGAAGGCCGGTCTTGGGAGCAGTACTTC. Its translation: CASRREGRSWEQYF.

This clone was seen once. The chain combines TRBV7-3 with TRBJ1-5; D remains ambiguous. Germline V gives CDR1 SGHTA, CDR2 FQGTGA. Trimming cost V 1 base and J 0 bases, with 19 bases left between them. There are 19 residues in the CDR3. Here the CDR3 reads CASSLNGILAGYSNQPQHF. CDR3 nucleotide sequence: TGTGCCAGCAGCTTAAACGGTATTTTGGCAGGCTATAGCAATCAGCCCCAGCATTTT.

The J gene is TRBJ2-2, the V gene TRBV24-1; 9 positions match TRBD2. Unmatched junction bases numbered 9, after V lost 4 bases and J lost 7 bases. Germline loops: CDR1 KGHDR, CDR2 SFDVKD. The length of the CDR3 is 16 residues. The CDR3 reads CATSDPSGRSGGELFF. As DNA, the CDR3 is TGTGCCACCAGTGACCCCAGCGGGAGGAGTGGCGGGGAGCTGTTTTTT.

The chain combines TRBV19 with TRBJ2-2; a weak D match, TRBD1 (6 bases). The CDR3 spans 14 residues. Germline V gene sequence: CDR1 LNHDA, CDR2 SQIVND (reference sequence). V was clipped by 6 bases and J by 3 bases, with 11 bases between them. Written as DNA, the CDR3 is TGTGCCAGTAGAGGTAGGGGGTACACCGGGGAGCTGTTTTTT. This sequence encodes CASRGRGYTGELFF. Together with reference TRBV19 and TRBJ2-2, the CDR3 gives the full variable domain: DGGITQSPKYLFRKEGQNVTLSCEQNLNHDAMYWYRQDPGQGLRLIYYSQIVNDFQKGDIAEGYSVSREKKESFPLTVTSAQKNPTAFYLCASRGRGYTGELFFGEGSRLTVL.

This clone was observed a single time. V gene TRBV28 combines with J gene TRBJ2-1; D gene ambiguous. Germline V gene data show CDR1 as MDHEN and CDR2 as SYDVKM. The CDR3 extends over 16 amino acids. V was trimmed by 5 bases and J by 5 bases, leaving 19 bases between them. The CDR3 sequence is CASSPPNTHLNNEQFF. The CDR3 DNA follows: TGTGCCAGCAGTCCCCCTAACACCCATTTAAACAATGAGCAGTTCTTC.

CDR3 in amino acids: CASSNRDRGSNEQFF. CDR3 in DNA: TGTGCCAGCAGCAACCGGGACAGGGGTTCGAATGAGCAGTTCTTC. This rearrangement joins TRBV21-1 to TRBJ2-1; the D call TRBD1 from the table was never checked on the DNA. TRBV21-1 is noted as a pseudogene. This CDR3 contains 15 residues.

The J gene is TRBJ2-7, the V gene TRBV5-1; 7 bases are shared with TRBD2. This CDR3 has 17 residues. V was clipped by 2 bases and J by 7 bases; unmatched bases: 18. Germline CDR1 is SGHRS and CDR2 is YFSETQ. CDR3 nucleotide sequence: TGCGCCAGCAGCTTTGTGATAGACGGGGCGGGAGCAAGGGAGCAGTACTTC. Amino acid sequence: CASSFVIDGAGAREQYF.

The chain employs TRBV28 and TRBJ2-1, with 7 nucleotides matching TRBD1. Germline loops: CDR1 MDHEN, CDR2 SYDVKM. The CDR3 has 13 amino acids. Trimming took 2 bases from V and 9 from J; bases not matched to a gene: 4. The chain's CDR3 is CASSLGTVGEQFF. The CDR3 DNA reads TGTGCCAGCAGTTTAGGGACAGTGGGTGAGCAGTTCTTC. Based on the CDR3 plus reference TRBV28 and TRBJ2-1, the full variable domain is DVKVTQSSRYLVKRTGEKVFLECVQDMDHENMFWYRQDPGLGLRLIYFSYDVKMKEKGDIPEGYSVSREKKERFSLILESASTNQTSMYLCASSLGTVGEQFFGPGTRLTVL.

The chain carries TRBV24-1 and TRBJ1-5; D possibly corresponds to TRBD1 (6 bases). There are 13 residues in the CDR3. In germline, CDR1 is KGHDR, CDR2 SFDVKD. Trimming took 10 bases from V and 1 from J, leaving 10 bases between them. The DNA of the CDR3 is TGTGCCACGGCAGGGGCGAGCAATCAGCCCCAGCATTTT. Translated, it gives CATAGASNQPQHF.

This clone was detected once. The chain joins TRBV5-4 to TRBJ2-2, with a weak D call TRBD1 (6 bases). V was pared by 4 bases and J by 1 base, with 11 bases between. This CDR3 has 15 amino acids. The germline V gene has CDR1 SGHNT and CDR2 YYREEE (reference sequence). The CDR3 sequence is CASSKGQGNTGELFF. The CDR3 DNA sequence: TGTGCCAGCAGCAAGGGACAAGGGAACACCGGGGAGCTGTTTTTT.

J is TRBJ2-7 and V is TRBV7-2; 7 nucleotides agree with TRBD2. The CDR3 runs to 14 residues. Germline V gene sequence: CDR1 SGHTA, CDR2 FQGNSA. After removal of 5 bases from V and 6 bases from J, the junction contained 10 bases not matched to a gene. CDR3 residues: CASSLSSAGVEQYF. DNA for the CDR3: TGTGCCAGCAGCCTGAGTTCGGCGGGAGTCGAGCAGTACTTC.

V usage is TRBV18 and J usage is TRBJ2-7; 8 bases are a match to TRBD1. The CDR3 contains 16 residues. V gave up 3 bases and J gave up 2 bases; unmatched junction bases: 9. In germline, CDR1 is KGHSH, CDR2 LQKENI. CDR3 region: CASSPRSDRDTYEQYF. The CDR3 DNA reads TGTGCCAGCTCACCCCGATCGGACAGGGACACCTACGAGCAGTACTTC.

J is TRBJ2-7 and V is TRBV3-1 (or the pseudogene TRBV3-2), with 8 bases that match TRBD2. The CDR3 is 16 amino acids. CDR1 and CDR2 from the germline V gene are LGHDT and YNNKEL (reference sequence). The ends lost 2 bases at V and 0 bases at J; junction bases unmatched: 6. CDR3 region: CASSQFATSVSYEQYF. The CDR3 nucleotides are TGTGCCAGCAGCCAATTCGCGACTAGCGTCTCCTACGAGCAGTACTTC.